One and the same sample provided the 17 T cell receptor beta chains below, sequenced in a study of T cell responses to AZD1222 COVID-19 vaccine. Libraries were prepared by immunoSEQ multiplex PCR; TCRdb keeps only in-frame clonotypes and omits some of them. The sample shows 95,000 to 100,000 clones, approximately 88% of them seen only once. Specimen: peripheral blood, collected 28 days after the second AZD1222 dose. The receptors stem from an adult who received the AZD1222 COVID-19 vaccine.

The chain carries TRBV7-7 and TRBJ2-3, with D possibly TRBD2 on 5 matching bases. Germline CDR1 and CDR2: SSHAT and FNYEAQ (reference sequence). V was shortened by 0 bases and J by 4 bases, with 5 bases between the two germline ends. The CDR3 runs 13 residues. The CDR3 is CASSLAEADTQYF. The CDR3, as DNA: TGTGCCAGCAGCTTAGCGGAGGCAGATACGCAGTATTTT.

The sample holds one count of this clone. The rearrangement uses TRBV11-2 and TRBJ2-3; D is possibly TRBD1 or TRBD2 (6 bases each). V gave up 1 base and J gave up 1 base, with 18 bases separating them. This CDR3 contains 18 residues. Germline CDR1 and CDR2: SGHAT and FQNNGV. The CDR3 region is CASSLGAGGNTGTDTQYF. The CDR3 region has the DNA TGTGCCAGCAGCTTAGGGGCCGGGGGCAATACTGGCACAGATACGCAGTATTTT.

The chain employs TRBV2 and TRBJ2-7; D is perhaps TRBD1 (6 bases). The CDR3 is made up of 14 amino acids. V lost 6 bases to trimming and J lost 6 bases, with 18 bases between them. Germline V CDR1 and CDR2: SNHLY, FYNNEI. In nucleotides, the CDR3 is TGTGCCAGCAGGGAGAAACAGGGAGAGGGCGAGCAGTACTTC. Residues: CASREKQGEGEQYF.

J is TRBJ2-1 and V is TRBV6-2 or TRBV6-3, with D perhaps TRBD2 (6 bases). The length of the CDR3 is 16 residues. Germline V gives CDR1 MNHEY, CDR2 SVGEGT. Trimming stripped 0 bases from V and 4 bases from J, with 13 bases between. The CDR3 DNA is TGTGCCAGCAGTTACTCGGGTTGGGGACTTTACAATGAGCAGTTCTTC. Amino acids: CASSYSGWGLYNEQFF.

V gene TRBV2 combines with J gene TRBJ2-3, with 7 bases matching TRBD2. Germline V gene lookup returns CDR1 SNHLY and CDR2 FYNNEI. V shed 4 bases and J 0 bases; nucleotides not matched to a gene: 4. CDR3 size: 15 residues. The CDR3, as DNA: TGTGCCAGCAGTGTAACCGGGGGGAGCACAGATACGCAGTATTTT. Protein product: CASSVTGGSTDTQYF. The whole variable domain, remainder taken from reference TRBV2 and TRBJ2-3, is EPEVTQTPSHQVTQMGQEVILRCVPISNHLYFYWYRQILGQKVEFLVSFYNNEISEKSEIFDDQFSVERPDGSNFTLKIRSTKLEDSAMYFCASSVTGGSTDTQYFGPGTRLTVL.

This chain connects TRBV18 to TRBJ1-1; D unclear. Germline V gives CDR1 KGHSH, CDR2 LQKENI. The CDR3 is made up of 15 amino acids. Trimming took off 0 bases at V and 5 bases at J, with 13 bases between the two ends. CDR3 residues: CASSPPNPAGTEAFF. The CDR3 nucleotides read TGTGCCAGCTCACCACCGAACCCCGCCGGGACTGAAGCTTTCTTT.

A single count supports this clone. The rearrangement links TRBV5-6 to TRBJ2-7; D remains ambiguous. Germline lookup yields CDR1 SGHDT and CDR2 YYEEEE. The length of the CDR3 is 12 residues. The V and J ends lost 4 bases and 1 base respectively, with 6 bases between them. CDR3 residues: CASSIYSYEQYF. CDR3 DNA sequence: TGTGCCAGCAGCATATATTCCTACGAGCAGTACTTC.

J is TRBJ2-1 and V is TRBV6-2 or TRBV6-3; maybe TRBD2 (5 bases). Germline V CDR1 and CDR2: MNHEY, SVGEGT. This CDR3 has 13 amino acids. The V end lost 6 bases, the J end lost 9 bases, and 15 bases lay between the germline ends. The CDR3 DNA follows: TGTGCCAGCAGCCTTTGGGAGTTTTCTGAGCAGTTCTTC. Protein product: CASSLWEFSEQFF.

V and J are TRBV9 and TRBJ1-2; a possible D gene is TRBD1 (6 bases). This CDR3 has 16 residues. Germline loops: CDR1 SGDLS, CDR2 YYNGEE. The germline V and J ends were trimmed by 6 bases and 5 bases, with 23 bases remaining between them. Here the CDR3 DNA reads TGTGCCAGCACCCAAGGGGGGCACATAGGGTCTTATGGCTACACCTTC. It is translated as CASTQGGHIGSYGYTF.

The V gene is TRBV6-2 or TRBV6-3, the J gene TRBJ2-5; D not certain. Germline V gives CDR1 MNHEY, CDR2 SVGEGT. Between the trimmed V and J ends, which lost 6 bases and 4 bases, there was a span of 12 bases. The CDR3 is made up of 13 amino acids. CDR3 residues: CASSYKTRETQYF. For the CDR3, the DNA is TGTGCCAGCAGCTATAAGACCAGAGAGACCCAGTACTTC.

J is TRBJ1-3 and V is TRBV7-3; 8 bases map to TRBD1. CDR3 length: 15 amino acids. V gave up 5 bases and J gave up 4 bases; unmatched junction bases: 7. CDR1 is SGHTA, CDR2 FQGTGA, per germline. CDR3 sequence reads: CASSVDRGPGNTIYF. For the CDR3, the DNA is TGTGCCAGCAGCGTAGACAGGGGACCAGGAAACACCATATATTTT.

J is TRBJ2-2 and V is TRBV6-5; 8 bases line up with TRBD1. The trim removed 5 bases at V and 4 bases at J, leaving 3 bases unmatched. There are 14 residues in the CDR3. Germline CDR1 and CDR2: MNHEY and SVGAGI. CDR3 sequence: CASSRTGSTGELFF. For the CDR3, the DNA is TGTGCCAGCAGTCGGACAGGGTCCACCGGGGAGCTGTTTTTT.

J is TRBJ1-2 and V is TRBV3-1 (or the pseudogene TRBV3-2); TRBD1 might be the D (6 bases). The CDR3 has 15 amino acids. Germline assignment: CDR1 LGHDT and CDR2 YNNKEL (reference sequence). The V end lost 2 bases, the J end lost 4 bases, and 14 bases lay between the germline ends. The CDR3 loop reads CASSQTTGDPYGYTF. As DNA, the CDR3 is TGTGCCAGCAGCCAAACGACAGGAGATCCCTATGGCTACACCTTC.

The V gene is TRBV19, the J gene TRBJ2-7; D is perhaps TRBD2 (5 bases). This CDR3 has 15 residues. The V gene's germline CDR1 is LNHDA and CDR2 SQIVND (reference sequence). Trimming stripped 6 bases from V and 2 bases from J, with 17 bases between. CDR3: CASSYALSGTYEQYF. The CDR3 region has the DNA TGTGCCAGTAGCTACGCCTTATCCGGGACCTACGAGCAGTACTTC.

J is TRBJ1-1 and V is TRBV14; D gene ambiguous. The V gene's germline CDR1 is SGHDN and CDR2 FVKESK. Trimming pared 4 bases from V and 1 base from J, leaving 7 bases between. The CDR3 loop spans 13 amino acids. This CDR3 is CASSLERNTEAFF. CDR3 coding DNA: TGTGCCAGCAGCCTCGAACGGAACACTGAAGCTTTCTTT. The full variable domain, in which reference TRBV14 and TRBJ1-1 provide the parts outside the CDR3, is EAGVTQFPSHSVIEKGQTVTLRCDPISGHDNLYWYRRVMGKEIKFLLHFVKESKQDESGMPNNRFLAERTGGTYSTLKVQPAELEDSGVYFCASSLERNTEAFFGQGTRLTVV.

The rearrangement links TRBV27 to TRBJ2-1, with a weak D call TRBD1 (6 bases). The CDR3 has 11 residues. Germline V lookup: CDR1 MNHEY, CDR2 SMNVEV (reference sequence). Trimming cost V 6 bases and J 9 bases, with 9 bases left between them. In DNA form, the CDR3 reads TGTGCCAGCAGCAGGGGTCGTGAGCAGTTCTTC. Its translation is CASSRGREQFF.

This clone was counted between two and nine times. The chain couples TRBV19 to TRBJ2-7; TRBD2 aligns across 9 bases. Germline lookup yields CDR1 LNHDA and CDR2 SQIVND (reference sequence). This CDR3 comprises 16 residues. Trimming at V came to 10 bases and at J to 6 bases, leaving 19 bases not matched to a gene. DNA for the CDR3: TGTGCCACCCTTGGGCCTGGGCGCGGGAGGGCCAGCGAGCAGTACTTC. Translated: CATLGPGRGRASEQYF. The whole variable domain, remainder taken from reference TRBV19 and TRBJ2-7, is DGGITQSPKYLFRKEGQNVTLSCEQNLNHDAMYWYRQDPGQGLRLIYYSQIVNDFQKGDIAEGYSVSREKKESFPLTVTSAQKNPTAFYLCATLGPGRGRASEQYFGPGTRLTVT.